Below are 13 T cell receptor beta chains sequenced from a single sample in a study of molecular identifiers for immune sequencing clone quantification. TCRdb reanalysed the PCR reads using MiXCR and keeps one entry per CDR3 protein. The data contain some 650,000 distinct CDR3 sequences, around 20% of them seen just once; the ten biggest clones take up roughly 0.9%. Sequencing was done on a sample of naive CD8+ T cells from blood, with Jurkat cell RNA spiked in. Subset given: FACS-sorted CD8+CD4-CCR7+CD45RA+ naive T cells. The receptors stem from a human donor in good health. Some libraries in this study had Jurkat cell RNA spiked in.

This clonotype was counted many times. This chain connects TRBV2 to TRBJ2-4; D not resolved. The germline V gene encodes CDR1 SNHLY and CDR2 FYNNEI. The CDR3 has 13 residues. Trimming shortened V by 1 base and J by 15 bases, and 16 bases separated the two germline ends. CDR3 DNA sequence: TGTGCCAGCAGTGAAGAGCACTCGCACCCGGGGTACTTC. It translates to CASSEEHSHPGYF.

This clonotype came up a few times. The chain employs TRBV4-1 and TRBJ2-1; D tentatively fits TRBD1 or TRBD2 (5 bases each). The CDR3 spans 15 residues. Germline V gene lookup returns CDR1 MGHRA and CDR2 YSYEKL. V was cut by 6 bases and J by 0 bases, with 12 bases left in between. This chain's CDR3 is CASSTRENSYNEQFF. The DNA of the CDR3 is TGCGCCAGCAGTACCAGGGAGAACTCCTACAATGAGCAGTTCTTC.

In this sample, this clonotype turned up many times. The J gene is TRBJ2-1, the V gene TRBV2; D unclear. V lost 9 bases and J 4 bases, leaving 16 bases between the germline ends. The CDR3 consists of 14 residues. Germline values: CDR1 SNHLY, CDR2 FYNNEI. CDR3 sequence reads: CARASRLGYNEQFF. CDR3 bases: TGTGCCAGAGCATCGAGGCTAGGGTACAATGAGCAGTTCTTC.

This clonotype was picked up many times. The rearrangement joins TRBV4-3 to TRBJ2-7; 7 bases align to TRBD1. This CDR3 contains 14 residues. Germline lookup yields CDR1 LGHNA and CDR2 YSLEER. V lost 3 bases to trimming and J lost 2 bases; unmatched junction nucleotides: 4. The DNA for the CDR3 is TGCGCCAGCAGCCACACAGGGGACCCCTACGAGCAGTACTTC. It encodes CASSHTGDPYEQYF.

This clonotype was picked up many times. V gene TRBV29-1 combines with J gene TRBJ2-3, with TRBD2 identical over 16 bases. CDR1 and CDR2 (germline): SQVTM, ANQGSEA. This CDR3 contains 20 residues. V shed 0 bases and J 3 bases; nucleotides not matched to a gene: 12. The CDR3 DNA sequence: TGCAGCGTTGAAGACCGGGACAGGGGACTAGCGGGAGGGCCGACAGATACGCAGTATTTT. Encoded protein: CSVEDRDRGLAGGPTDTQYF.

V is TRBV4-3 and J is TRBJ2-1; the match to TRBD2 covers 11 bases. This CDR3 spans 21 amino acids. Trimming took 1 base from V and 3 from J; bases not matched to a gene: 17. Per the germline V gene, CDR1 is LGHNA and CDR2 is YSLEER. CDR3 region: CASSQAFIREASGRYYNEQFF. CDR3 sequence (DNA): TGCGCCAGCAGCCAAGCTTTTATCCGCGAGGCTAGCGGGAGGTACTACAATGAGCAGTTCTTC.

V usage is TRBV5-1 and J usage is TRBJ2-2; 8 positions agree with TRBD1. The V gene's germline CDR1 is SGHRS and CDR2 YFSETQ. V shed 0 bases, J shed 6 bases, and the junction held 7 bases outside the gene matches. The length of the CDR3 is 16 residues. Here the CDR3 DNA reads TGCGCCAGCAGCTTGGTTGTCGGGACAGGTCCCGGGGAGCTGTTTTTT. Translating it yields CASSLVVGTGPGELFF.

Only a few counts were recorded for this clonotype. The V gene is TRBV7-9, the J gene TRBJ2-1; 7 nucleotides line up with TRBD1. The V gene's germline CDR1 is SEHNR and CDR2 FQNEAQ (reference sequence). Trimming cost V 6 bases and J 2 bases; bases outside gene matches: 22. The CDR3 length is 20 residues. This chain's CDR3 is CASSFPLIQWTGETYNEQFF. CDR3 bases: TGTGCCAGCAGTTTCCCCCTTATACAATGGACAGGCGAGACCTACAATGAGCAGTTCTTC.

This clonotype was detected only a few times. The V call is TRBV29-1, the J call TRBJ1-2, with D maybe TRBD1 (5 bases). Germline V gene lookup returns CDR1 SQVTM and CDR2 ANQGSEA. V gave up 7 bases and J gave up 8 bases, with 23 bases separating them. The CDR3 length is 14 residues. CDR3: CSARTINYLDGYTF. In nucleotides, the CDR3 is TGCAGCGCGAGGACAATTAACTATTTAGACGGCTACACCTTC.

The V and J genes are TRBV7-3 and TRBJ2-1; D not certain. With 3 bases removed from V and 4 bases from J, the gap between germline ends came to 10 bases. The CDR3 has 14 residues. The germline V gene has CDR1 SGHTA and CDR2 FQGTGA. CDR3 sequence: CASSFSSLYNEQFF. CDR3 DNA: TGTGCCAGCAGCTTTAGCAGCCTATACAATGAGCAGTTCTTC.

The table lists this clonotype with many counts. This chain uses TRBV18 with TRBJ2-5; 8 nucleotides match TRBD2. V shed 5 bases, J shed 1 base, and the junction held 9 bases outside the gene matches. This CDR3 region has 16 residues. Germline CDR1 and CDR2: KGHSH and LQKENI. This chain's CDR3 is CASSEGLVFPQETQYF. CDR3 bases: TGTGCCAGCTCAGAGGGACTAGTTTTCCCCCAAGAGACCCAGTACTTC.

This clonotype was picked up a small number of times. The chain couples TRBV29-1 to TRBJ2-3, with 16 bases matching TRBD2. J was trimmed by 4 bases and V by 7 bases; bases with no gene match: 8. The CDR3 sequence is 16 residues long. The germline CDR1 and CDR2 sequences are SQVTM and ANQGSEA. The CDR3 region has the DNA TGCAGCGGGCGGGGACTAGCGGGAGGGAGCGCAGATACGCAGTATTTT. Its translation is CSGRGLAGGSADTQYF.

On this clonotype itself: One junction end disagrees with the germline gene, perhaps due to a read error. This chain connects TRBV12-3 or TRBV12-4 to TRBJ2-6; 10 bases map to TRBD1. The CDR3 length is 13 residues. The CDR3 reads CASSWDRGTVLAF. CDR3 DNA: TGTGCCAGCAGTTGGGACAGGGGCACCGTCCTGGCTTTC.